Below, one T cell receptor (beta chain) is given with its context. This sample was included in a study of patients and donors after allogeneic stem cell transplantation. TCRdb independently ran MiXCR on the RT-PCR reads; one entry per CDR3 protein. Of about a million distinct CDR3 sequences detected, roughly 18% appear once; the ten largest clones hold 5% to 6.5%. The sample consisted of blood, either unsorted or a sorted T cell fraction (not recorded which). This TCR derives from a human donor who was either an allogeneic HSCT recipient or a stem cell or donor lymphocyte infusion donor (not recorded which). It is not recorded whose cells these are; they may come from a transplant donor.

CDR3 loop: CASSLEGDYNSPLHF. Here the CDR3 DNA reads TGCGCCAGCAGCTTGGAAGGGGACTATAATTCACCCCTCCACTTT. The V call is TRBV5-1, the J call TRBJ1-6; D may be TRBD1 (5 bases). The CDR3 consists of 15 residues. V was pared by 0 bases and J by 3 bases, with 7 bases between. Germline lookup yields CDR1 SGHRS and CDR2 YFSETQ.